What follows is one T cell receptor beta chain and its context. Its antigen is still unknown. Per-nucleotide qualities are absent, and no much larger clonotype sits a single base away. The cohort comprised some 730 healthy bone marrow donors. All cohort members were sampled while nominally healthy, although unrecorded immune exposures were likely present. The donor was CMV seronegative and was included in the group of approximately 350 seronegative cohort members. Every donor gave a peripheral blood sample, and the peripheral blood mononuclear cells from that sample were used for TCR beta sequencing. Genomic DNA was extracted from the blood cell samples with the Qiagen DNeasy Blood Extraction Kit. These data come from a study of cytomegalovirus exposure and HLA in healthy donors (dated by TCRdb to between 2016 and 2019). In the study overall: An earlier analysis of approximately 550 of the donors reported approximately 300 Gb of sequence data and roughly 100 million unique TCR beta sequences from 150 million to 200 million T cells. The later analysis used no new phenotypic data to find candidate immune exposures, relying instead on TCR beta sequences and their occurrence across donors. An earlier analysis of 500 to 750 of the donors applied high-throughput TCR beta sequencing to assess whether each TCR beta V gene segment acted as functional or pseudogenic. On average, around 200,000 unique TCR beta nucleotide sequences were sequenced per donor among a few hundred genotyped donors of the cohort, with 15% to 20% of those sequences being non-productive. A later genetic analysis used genome-wide SNP genotypes for about 60% of the roughly 670 donors, treating that subset as a discovery cohort. The study used immunosequencing to profile the T cell repertoires of approximately 630 subjects and linked those repertoires to cytomegalovirus serostatus. All discovery cohort repertoires had been generated using a single sequencing platform. Approximately 310 gigabases of sequencing data and 70 million to 100 million unique TCR sequences were included in an early release covering about 620 HLA-typed donors. The number of typed donors differed by locus: about 629-630 for A, B, C, DRB1 and DQB1; approximately 520 for DQA1; approximately 600 for DPA1; and 400 to 480 for DPB1. A separate validation cohort of more than 100 different subjects was used in addition to the approximately 700-subject first cohort. The study aimed to test whether signatures of past pathogen exposure could be identified by cataloging public T cell receptors. In a later analysis, previously published TCR beta repertoires from about 670 donors were re-analyzed and high-resolution HLA genotyping was added so that TCR occurrence patterns could be studied. Donor age, sex, ethnicity and CMV serostatus were compiled alongside the repertoire data. Of the approximately 400 genotyped donors, roughly 80% fell in the genetic ancestry cluster associated with self-reported Caucasian donors. To predict cytomegalovirus infection status, the study combined high-throughput TCR immunosequencing, statistical association of individual TCRs with disease status, and machine learning. Because of strong linkage in the cohort, roughly five DR-DQ haplotypes were treated as single units for association and clustering. Class I and class II HLA loci were covered by the typing at four-digit resolution.

What the research found in general, with its limitations: Correlated functional status among segregating V segments might be attributable to linkage disequilibrium, but an unknown experimental factor could not be ruled out. A few of the identified cytomegalovirus-associated TCR beta chains were confirmed in vitro to be specific for cytomegalovirus antigens. Because some donors lacked HLA typing at each locus, the association tests relied only on the typed subset. A further reported finding was that TCR beta sequences accurately predicted the HLA-A and HLA-B alleles for most subjects in the first cohort. A cluster of highly shared sequence variants was judged likely to represent a technical artifact of the sequencing pipeline. Immune exposure information for the cohort was limited to CMV serostatus. According to the authors, the approach could potentially be generalized to other disease states and immunological phenotypes. Most CMV-associated TCR beta chains appeared to be HLA-restricted in a later analysis, and the HLA associations seemed to be driven largely by CMV exposure. Because the 87-base-pair reads could not distinguish some IMGT-functional V segments, including TRBV6-2 and TRBV6-3, those segments were excluded. Most TCR sequences were seen in very few donors, while some public TCRs were found in many individuals. An earlier analysis of approximately 600 of the donors showed that most TCR beta V segments appeared in productive rearrangements either about 87% or about 30% of the time, which broadly matched IMGT annotations. In a later analysis, several top co-occurrence clusters were reported to appear linked to parvovirus B19, influenza, CMV and Epstein-Barr virus. Compared with equally common non-associated chains, HLA-associated TCR beta chains in a later analysis were more clonally expanded and had lower generation probabilities. Because counts were too low, about 15 rarely observed V segments, including chromosome 9 orphons, were left out of the earlier analysis of about 620 of the donors. When HLA alleles, especially DR and DQ, strongly co-occurred, TCR associations were difficult to assign to individual alleles. Cytomegalovirus status was reported to be diagnosed by the classifier with high specificity and sensitivity in both the original and validation cohorts. According to a later genetic analysis, donors in an Asian-associated ancestry cluster had fewer N-insertions in productive TCRs than the roughly 660-donor mean. In the study, approximately 160 TCR beta chains were listed as associated with cytomegalovirus. A later analysis found that TCR association rates varied across HLA loci, with DRB1 alleles showing the most associated TCRs and HLA-C alleles the fewest. In a later genetic analysis, a missense DCLRE1C variant was associated with V-gene and J-gene trimming of TCR beta chains, and the association was replicated in an independent cohort. In a later analysis, around 15,000 TCR beta sequences were associated with specific HLA alleles at a false discovery rate of 0.05. Only TCR beta chains were sequenced in this cohort, and the absence of alpha or paired-chain data limited detectable features. Roughly uniform sequencing depth across donors was assumed in presence/absence analyses, although this assumption may not hold.

Libraries were prepared through the immunoSEQ multiplex PCR assay. The multiplex PCR relied on a mix of 60 forward primers for TCR Vbeta segments and 13 reverse primers for TCR Jbeta segments. The CDR3 region of rearranged TCR beta genes was amplified from genomic DNA by a multiplex PCR assay. Amplified TCR beta libraries were sequenced as 87-base-pair reads on the Illumina HiSeq System. In the authors' own workflow: In a later analysis, 70 million to 95 million unique TCR beta chains were counted across the 650 to 750 repertoires, and roughly 11 million of these chains were shared by at least two donors. A nearest-neighbor algorithm error-corrected the raw reads and collapsed the reads into unique sequences, merging closely related sequences to remove PCR and sequencing errors. V, D and J gene segments were assigned by aligning CDR3 sequences to IMGT reference sequences. For a sequence to be retained, a match of at least six nucleotides to both a V gene segment and a J gene segment was required. A rearrangement counted as productive if the CDR3 had no stop codons and remained in frame with V and J, and every other rearrangement counted as non-productive. Following IMGT convention, CDR3 was defined as the stretch from the second conserved V-encoded cysteine up to the conserved J-encoded phenylalanine. In an earlier analysis of more than 550 of the donors, sequences lacking an unambiguous match to a single V gene segment were excluded. In an earlier analysis of 587 of the donors, V segments were called functional above 56.7% productive rearrangements and were called segregating when the between-donor standard deviation exceeded 5%. A statistical classification framework was built for diagnosing cytomegalovirus status from the catalog of TCR beta chain sequences. V and J gene assignment, in a later analysis, came from comparing TCR nucleotide sequences with IMGT/GENE-DB human TR gene sequences. Using the TCRdist pipeline, a later analysis assigned CDR3 sequences along with most-parsimonious VDJ recombination scenarios. A later analysis defined each TCR beta chain by its CDR3 amino acid sequence plus V-gene family, and excluded reads lacking a unique V-gene family. As a way to deal with suspected cross-contamination and a sequencing artifact, a later analysis dropped 450 to 600 nucleotide sequences that were highly shared and had low generation probability. A later analysis calculated a clonal expansion index for each public chain from normalized within-repertoire ranks of inferred template counts. A later analysis computed generation probabilities with a VDJ recombination model fitted to out-of-frame rearrangements, and checked the results against IGoR. In a later analysis, hypergeometric tests were used to score TCR-TCR, TCR-HLA and TCR-CMV co-occurrence, with a repertoire-size bias correction applied to TCR pairs. False discovery rates were estimated in a later analysis by permuting HLA or CMV assignments 20 times. In a later analysis, co-occurring TCRs were grouped with DBSCAN, and TCRdist sequence similarity was added when clustering was performed within HLA-allele-positive subsets. Repertoires with fewer than 30,000 or more than 120,000 public chains were left out of co-occurrence clustering, as were about 5 repertoires with anomalous nucleotide sharing. This immuneACCESS table, as held by TCRdb, lists in-frame sequences with V and J called but not all clones. Of the missing ones, under half trace to an unresolved V gene in checked studies; the others have no known cause. V, J and clone size were drawn from that table, and D and trimming were deduced from the DNA. This sample gives about 120,000 clones in total; about 80% of them show up just once. The ten most abundant clones make up around 1.5% of the sample.

V drops 10 bases and J drops 5 bases, leaving 14 bases in between. The CDR3 runs 12 residues from the cysteine to the phenylalanine. Only the CDR3 DNA stays, 36 bases, in frame from base 1. Taken from the germline V gene (reference sequence), the CDR1 and CDR2 loops are LNHDA and SQIVND. Sample: PBMCs. The receptor chain draws on TRBV19 and TRBJ1-2; tentative D gene TRBD1, with 5 bases matching. The receptor was isolated from a woman between 18 and 29 years old in good health and CMV-seronegative. The CDR3 in this case is CAIGGPTYGYTF. The DNA sequence follows: TGTGCCATCGGGGGTCCGACATATGGCTACACCTTC.